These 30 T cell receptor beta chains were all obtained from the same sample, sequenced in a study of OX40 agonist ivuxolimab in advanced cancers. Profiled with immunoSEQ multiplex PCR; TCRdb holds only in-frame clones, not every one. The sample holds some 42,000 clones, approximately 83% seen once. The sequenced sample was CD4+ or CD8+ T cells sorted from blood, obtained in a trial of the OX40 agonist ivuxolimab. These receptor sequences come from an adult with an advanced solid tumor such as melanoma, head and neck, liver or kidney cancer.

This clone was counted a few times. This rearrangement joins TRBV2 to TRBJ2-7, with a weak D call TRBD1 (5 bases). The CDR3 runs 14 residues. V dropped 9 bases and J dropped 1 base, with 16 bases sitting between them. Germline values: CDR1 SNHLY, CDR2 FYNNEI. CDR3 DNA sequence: TGTGCCAGGGGTAGGCTCGACAGTTCCTACGAGCAGTACTTC. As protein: CARGRLDSSYEQYF.

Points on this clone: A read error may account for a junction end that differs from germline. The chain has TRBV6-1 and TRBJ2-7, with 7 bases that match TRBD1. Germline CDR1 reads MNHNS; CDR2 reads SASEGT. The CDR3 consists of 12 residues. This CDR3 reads CASSNPPGQPSF. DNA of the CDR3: TGTGCCAGCAGTAACCCTCCGGGACAGCCTAGCTTC.

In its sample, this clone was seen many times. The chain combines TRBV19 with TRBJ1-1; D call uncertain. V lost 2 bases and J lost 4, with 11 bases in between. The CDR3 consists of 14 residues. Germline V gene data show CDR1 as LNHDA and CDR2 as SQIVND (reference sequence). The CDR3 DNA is TGTGCCAGTAGTATACCCCAAGGGAGCACTGAAGCTTTCTTT. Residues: CASSIPQGSTEAFF.

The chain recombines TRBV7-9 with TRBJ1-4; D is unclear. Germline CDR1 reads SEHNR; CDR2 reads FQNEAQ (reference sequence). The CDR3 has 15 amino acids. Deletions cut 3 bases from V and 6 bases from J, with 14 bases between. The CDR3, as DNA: TGTGCCAGCAGCTTCTATATGGGCGGCGATGAAAAACTGTTTTTT. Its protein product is CASSFYMGGDEKLFF.

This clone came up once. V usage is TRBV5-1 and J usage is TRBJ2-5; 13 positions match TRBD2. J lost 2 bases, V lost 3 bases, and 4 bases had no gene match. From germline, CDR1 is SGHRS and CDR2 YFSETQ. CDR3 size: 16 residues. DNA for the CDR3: TGCGCCAGCAGCTCTTGGACTAGCGGGGGACAAGAGACCCAGTACTTC. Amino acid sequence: CASSSWTSGGQETQYF.

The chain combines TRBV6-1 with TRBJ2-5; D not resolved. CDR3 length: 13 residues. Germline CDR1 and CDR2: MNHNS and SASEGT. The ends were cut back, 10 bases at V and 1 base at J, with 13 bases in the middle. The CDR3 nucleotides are TGTGCCATCACCGGACCAGTCCAAGAGACCCAGTACTTC. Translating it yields CAITGPVQETQYF.

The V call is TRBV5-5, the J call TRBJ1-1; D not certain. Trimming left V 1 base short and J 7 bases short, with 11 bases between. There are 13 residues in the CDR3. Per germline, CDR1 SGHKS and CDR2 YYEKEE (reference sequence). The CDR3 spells CASSLSVQSEAFF. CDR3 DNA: TGTGCCAGCAGCTTGTCGGTACAGAGTGAAGCTTTCTTT.

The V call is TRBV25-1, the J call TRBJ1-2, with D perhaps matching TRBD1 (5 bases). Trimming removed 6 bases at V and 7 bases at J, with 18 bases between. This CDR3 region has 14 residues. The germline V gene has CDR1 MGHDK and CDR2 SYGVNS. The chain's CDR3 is CASSPGRLGVGYTF. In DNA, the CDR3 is TGTGCCAGCAGCCCGGGACGGCTTGGTGTTGGCTACACCTTC.

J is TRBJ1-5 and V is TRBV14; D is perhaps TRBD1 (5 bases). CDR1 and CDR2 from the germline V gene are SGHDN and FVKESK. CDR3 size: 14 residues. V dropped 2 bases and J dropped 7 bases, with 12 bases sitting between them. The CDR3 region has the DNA TGTGCCAGCAGCCAATTCGGGACCACCCAGCCCCAGCATTTT. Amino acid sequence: CASSQFGTTQPQHF.

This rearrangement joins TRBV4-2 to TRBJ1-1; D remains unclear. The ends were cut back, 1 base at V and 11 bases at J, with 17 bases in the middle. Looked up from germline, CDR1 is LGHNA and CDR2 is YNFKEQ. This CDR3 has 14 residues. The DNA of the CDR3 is TGTGCCAGCAGCCAAGGTCAGGATGGCCTGGGGGCTTTCTTT. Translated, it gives CASSQGQDGLGAFF.

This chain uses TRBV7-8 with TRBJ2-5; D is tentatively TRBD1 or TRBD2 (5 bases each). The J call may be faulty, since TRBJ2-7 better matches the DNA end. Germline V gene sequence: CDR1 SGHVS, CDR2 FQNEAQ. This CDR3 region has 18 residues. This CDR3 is CASSLRGGWQGVRDEQYF. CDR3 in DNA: TGTGCCAGCAGCTTACGGGGCGGTTGGCAGGGTGTTAGGGACGAGCAGTACTTC.

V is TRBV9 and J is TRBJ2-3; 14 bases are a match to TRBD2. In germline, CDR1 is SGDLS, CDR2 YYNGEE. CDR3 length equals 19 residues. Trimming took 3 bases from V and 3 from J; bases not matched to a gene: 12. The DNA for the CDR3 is TGTGCCAGCAGCGCCGCGGGACTAGCGGGAGACACCGGTACAGATACGCAGTATTTT. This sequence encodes CASSAAGLAGDTGTDTQYF.

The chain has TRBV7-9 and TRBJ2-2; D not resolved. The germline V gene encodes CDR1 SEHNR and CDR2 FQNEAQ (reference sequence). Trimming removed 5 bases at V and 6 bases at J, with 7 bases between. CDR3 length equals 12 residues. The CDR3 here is CASSAYSGELFF. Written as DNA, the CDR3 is TGTGCCAGCAGCGCCTATTCCGGGGAGCTGTTTTTT.

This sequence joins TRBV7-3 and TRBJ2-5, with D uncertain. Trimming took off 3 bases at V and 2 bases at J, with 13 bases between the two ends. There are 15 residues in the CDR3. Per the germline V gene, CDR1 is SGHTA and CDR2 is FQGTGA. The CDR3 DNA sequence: TGTGCCAGCAGCTTCTACGCCGGCCAACAAGAGACCCAGTACTTC. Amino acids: CASSFYAGQQETQYF.

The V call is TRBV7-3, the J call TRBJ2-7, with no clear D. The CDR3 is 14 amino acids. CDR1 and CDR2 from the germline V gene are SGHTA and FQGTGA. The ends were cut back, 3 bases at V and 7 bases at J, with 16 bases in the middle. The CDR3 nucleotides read TGTGCCAGCAGCTTTGGTTTAATGTTAGGTGAGCAGTACTTC. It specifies CASSFGLMLGEQYF.

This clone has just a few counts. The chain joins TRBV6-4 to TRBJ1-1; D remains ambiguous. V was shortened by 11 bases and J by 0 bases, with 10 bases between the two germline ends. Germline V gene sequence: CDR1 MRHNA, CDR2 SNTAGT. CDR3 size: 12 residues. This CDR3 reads CAGRALNTEAFF. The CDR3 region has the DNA TGTGCCGGCCGAGCTTTGAACACTGAAGCTTTCTTT.

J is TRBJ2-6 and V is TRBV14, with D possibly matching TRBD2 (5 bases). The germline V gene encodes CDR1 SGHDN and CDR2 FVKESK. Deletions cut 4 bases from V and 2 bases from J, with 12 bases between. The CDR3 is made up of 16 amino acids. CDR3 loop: CASSLRNGAGANVLTF. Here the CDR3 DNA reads TGTGCCAGCAGCCTACGAAACGGGGCTGGGGCCAACGTCCTGACTTTC.

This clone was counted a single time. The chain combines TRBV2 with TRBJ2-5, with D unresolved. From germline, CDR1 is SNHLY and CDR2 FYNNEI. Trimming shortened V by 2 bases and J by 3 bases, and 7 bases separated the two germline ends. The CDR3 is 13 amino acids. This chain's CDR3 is CASSELPEETQYF. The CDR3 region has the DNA TGTGCCAGCAGTGAACTACCTGAAGAGACCCAGTACTTC.

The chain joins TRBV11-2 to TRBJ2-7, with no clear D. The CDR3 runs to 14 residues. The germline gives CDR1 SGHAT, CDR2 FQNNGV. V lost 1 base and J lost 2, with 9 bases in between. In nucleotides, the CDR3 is TGTGCCAGCAGCTTAGCTGGGTTCACCTACGAGCAGTACTTC. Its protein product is CASSLAGFTYEQYF.

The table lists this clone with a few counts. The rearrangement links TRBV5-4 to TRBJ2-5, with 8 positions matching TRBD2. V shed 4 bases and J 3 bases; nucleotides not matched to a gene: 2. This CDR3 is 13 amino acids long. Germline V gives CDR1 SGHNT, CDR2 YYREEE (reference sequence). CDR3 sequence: CASSPAGEETQYF. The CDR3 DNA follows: TGTGCCAGCAGCCCAGCGGGGGAAGAGACCCAGTACTTC.

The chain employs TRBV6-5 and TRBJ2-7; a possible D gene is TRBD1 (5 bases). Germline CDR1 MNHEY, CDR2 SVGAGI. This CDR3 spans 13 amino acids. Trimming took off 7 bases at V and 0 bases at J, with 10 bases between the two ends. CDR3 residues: CASTPGYSYEQYF. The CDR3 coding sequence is TGTGCCAGCACTCCAGGGTACTCCTACGAGCAGTACTTC.

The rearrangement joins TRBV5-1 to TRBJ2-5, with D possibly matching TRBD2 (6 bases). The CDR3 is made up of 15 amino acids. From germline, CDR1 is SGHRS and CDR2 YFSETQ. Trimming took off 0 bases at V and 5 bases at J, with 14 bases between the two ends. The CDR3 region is CASSLGGMGGETQYF. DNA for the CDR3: TGCGCCAGCAGCTTGGGGGGTATGGGAGGCGAGACCCAGTACTTC.

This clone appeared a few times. CDR3 DNA sequence: TGTGCCAGCAGCGTCACCCCGGACAGCGAGGGCTACACCTTC. Protein: CASSVTPDSEGYTF. The chain links TRBV9 to TRBJ1-2; D might be TRBD1 (6 bases). V was cut by 2 bases and J by 8 bases, with 16 bases left in between. In germline, CDR1 is SGDLS, CDR2 YYNGEE. This CDR3 spans 14 amino acids.

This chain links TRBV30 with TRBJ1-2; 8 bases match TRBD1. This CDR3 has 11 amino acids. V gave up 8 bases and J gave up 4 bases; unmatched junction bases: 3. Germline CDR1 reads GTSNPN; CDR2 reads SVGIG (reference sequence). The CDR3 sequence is CAGDRGYGYTF. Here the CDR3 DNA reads TGTGCCGGTGACAGGGGCTATGGCTACACCTTC.

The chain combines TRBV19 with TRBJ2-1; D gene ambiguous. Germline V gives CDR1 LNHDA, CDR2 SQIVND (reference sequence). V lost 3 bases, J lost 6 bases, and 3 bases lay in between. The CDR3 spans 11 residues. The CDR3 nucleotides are TGTGCCAGTAGTATCGGCAATGAGCAGTTCTTC. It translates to CASSIGNEQFF.

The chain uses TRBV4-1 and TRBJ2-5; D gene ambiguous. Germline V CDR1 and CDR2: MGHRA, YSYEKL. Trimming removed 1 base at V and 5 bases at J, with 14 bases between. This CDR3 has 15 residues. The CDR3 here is CASSQVGVATETQYF. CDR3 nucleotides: TGCGCCAGCAGCCAAGTCGGAGTAGCCACCGAGACCCAGTACTTC.

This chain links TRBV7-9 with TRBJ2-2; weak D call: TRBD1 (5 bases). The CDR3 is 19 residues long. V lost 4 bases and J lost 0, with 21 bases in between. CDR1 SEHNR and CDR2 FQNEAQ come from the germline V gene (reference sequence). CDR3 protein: CASSSLGAGFLPNTGELFF. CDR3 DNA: TGTGCCAGCAGCTCCTTAGGGGCCGGGTTCCTACCGAACACCGGGGAGCTGTTTTTT.

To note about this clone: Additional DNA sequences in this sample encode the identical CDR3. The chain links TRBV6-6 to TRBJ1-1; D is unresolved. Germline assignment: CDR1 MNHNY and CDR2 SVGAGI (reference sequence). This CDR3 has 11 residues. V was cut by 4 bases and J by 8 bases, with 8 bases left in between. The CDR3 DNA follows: TGTGCCAGCAGTTTCGGAATCGAAGCTTTCTTT. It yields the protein CASSFGIEAFF.

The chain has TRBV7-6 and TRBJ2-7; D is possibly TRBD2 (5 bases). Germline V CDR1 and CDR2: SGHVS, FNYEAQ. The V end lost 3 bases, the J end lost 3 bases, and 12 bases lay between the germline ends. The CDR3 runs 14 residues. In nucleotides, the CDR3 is TGTGCCAGCAGCTTCGGAGGCCTGAACTACGAGCAGTACTTC. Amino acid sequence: CASSFGGLNYEQYF. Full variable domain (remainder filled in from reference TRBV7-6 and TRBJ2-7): GAGVSQSPRYKVTKRGQDVALRCDPISGHVSLYWYRQALGQGPEFLTYFNYEAQQDKSGLPNDRFSAERPEGSISTLTIQRTEQRDSAMYRCASSFGGLNYEQYFGPGTRLTVT.

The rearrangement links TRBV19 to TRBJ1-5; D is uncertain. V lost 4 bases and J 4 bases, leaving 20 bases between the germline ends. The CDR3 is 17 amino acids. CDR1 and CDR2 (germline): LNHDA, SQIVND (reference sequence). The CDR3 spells CASSTHDRARRNQPQHF. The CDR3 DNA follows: TGTGCCAGTAGTACGCACGACCGGGCCCGAAGGAATCAGCCCCAGCATTTT.